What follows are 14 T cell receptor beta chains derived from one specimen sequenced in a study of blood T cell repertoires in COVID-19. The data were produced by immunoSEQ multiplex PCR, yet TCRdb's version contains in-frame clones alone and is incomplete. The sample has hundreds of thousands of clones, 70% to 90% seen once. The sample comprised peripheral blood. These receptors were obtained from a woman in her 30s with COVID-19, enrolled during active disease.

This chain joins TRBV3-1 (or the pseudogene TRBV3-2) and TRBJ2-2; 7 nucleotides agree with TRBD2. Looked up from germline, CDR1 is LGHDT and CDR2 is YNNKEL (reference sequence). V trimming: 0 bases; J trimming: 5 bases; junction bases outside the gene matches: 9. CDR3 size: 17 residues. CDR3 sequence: CASSQDVTGGVTGELFF. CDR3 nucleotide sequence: TGTGCCAGCAGCCAAGATGTGACGGGAGGAGTAACCGGGGAGCTGTTTTTT.

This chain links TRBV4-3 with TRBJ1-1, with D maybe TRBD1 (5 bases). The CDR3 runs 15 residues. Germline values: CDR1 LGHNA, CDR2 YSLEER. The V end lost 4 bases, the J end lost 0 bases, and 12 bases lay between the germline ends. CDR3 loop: CASSLSLGVNTEAFF. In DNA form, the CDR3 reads TGCGCCAGCAGCCTTTCGCTAGGGGTGAACACTGAAGCTTTCTTT.

Here the CDR3 DNA reads TGTGCCAGCAGCAAAGGACAGGGAGGGGATGGCTACACCTTC. Its protein is CASSKGQGGDGYTF. This chain uses TRBV11-3 with TRBJ1-2; 8 bases fit TRBD1. The ends lost 5 bases at V and 6 bases at J; junction bases unmatched: 8. Germline V gene data show CDR1 as SGHNT and CDR2 as YENEEA. The CDR3 extends over 14 amino acids.

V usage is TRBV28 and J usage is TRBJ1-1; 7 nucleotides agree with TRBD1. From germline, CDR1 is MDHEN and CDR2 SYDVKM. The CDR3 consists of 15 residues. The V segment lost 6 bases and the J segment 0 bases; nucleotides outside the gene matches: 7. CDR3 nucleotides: TGTGCCAGCAGGAACAGGGGTCCCATGAACACTGAAGCTTTCTTT. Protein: CASRNRGPMNTEAFF.

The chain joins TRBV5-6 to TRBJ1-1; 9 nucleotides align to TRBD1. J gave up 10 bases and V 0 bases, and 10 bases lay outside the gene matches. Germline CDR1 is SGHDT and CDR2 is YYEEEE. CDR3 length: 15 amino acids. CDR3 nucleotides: TGTGCCAGCAGCTTGGGGGACAGGGTAATTCCTGGAGCTTTCTTT. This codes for CASSLGDRVIPGAFF.

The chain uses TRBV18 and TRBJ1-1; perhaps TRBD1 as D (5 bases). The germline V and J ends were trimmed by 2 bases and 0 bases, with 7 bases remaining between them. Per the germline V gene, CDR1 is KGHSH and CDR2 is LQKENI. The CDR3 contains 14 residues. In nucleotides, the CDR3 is TGTGCCAGCTCACCAAGACAGCTGAACACTGAAGCTTTCTTT. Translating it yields CASSPRQLNTEAFF.

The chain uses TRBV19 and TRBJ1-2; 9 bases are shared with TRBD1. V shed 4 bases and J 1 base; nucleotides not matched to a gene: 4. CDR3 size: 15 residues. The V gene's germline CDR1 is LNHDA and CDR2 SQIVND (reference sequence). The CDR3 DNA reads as TGTGCCAGTAGTACAAACAGGGGGCGTAACTATGGCTACACCTTC. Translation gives CASSTNRGRNYGYTF. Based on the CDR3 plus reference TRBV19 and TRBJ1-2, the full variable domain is DGGITQSPKYLFRKEGQNVTLSCEQNLNHDAMYWYRQDPGQGLRLIYYSQIVNDFQKGDIAEGYSVSREKKESFPLTVTSAQKNPTAFYLCASSTNRGRNYGYTFGSGTRLTVV.

The CDR3 protein is CASSGLPGELFF. The CDR3, as DNA: TGTGCCAGCAGCGGACTTCCCGGGGAGCTGTTTTTT. J is TRBJ2-2 and V is TRBV5-4; tentative D call: TRBD2 (5 bases). Germline V gene sequence: CDR1 SGHNT, CDR2 YYREEE (reference sequence). The CDR3 is 12 amino acids. The V gene lost 4 bases and the J gene lost 6 bases, with 7 bases spanning the gap.

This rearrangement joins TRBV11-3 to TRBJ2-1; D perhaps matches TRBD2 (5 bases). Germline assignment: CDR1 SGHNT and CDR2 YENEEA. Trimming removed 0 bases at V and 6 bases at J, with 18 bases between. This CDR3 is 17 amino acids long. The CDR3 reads CASSLDLPVVATNEQFF. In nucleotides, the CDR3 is TGTGCCAGCAGCTTAGATCTCCCTGTGGTAGCGACCAATGAGCAGTTCTTC. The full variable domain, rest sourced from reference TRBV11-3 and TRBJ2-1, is EAGVVQSPRYKIIEKKQPVAFWCNPISGHNTLYWYLQNLGQGPELLIRYENEEAVDDSQLPKDRFSAERLKGVDSTLKIQPAELGDSAVYLCASSLDLPVVATNEQFFGPGTRLTVL.

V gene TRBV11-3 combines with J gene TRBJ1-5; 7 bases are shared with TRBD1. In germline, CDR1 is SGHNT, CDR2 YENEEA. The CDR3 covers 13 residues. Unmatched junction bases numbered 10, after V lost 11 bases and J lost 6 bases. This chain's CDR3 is CAGADRESQPQHF. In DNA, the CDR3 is TGTGCCGGCGCTGACAGGGAAAGTCAGCCCCAGCATTTT.

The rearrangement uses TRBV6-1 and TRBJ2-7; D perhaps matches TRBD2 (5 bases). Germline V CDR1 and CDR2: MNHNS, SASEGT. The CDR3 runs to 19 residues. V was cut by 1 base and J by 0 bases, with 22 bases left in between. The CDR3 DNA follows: TGTGCCAGCAGTGAAGGCGGCGCCATGGAGGTCTTCATCTCCTACGAGCAGTACGTC. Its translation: CASSEGGAMEVFISYEQYV.

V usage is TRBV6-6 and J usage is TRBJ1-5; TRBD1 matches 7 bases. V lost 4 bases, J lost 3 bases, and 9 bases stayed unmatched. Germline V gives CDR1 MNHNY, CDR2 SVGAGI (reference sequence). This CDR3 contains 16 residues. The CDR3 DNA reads TGTGCCAGCAGTTGGGACAGCCTTAGGCCCAATCAGCCCCAGCATTTT. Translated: CASSWDSLRPNQPQHF.

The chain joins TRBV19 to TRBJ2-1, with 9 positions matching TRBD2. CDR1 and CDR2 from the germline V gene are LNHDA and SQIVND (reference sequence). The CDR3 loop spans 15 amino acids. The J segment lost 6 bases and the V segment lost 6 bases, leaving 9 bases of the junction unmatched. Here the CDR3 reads CASSITSGPLNEQFF. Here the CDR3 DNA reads TGTGCCAGTAGCATCACTAGCGGGCCTCTCAATGAGCAGTTCTTC.

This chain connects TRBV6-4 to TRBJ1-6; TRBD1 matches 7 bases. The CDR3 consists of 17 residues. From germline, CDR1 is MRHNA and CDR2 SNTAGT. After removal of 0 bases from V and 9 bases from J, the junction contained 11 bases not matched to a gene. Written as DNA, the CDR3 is TGTGCCAGCAGTGACTCAGGACAGGAAGGGCCGATTTCACCCCTCCACTTT. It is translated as CASSDSGQEGPISPLHF.